This T cell receptor (beta chain) was recorded in a study of Graves' ophthalmopathy and Graves' hyperthyroidism. PBMCs had their origin in fresh peripheral blood (roughly 10 ml). V lost 3 bases to trimming and J lost 2 bases, with 10 bases between them. Germline V CDR1 and CDR2: DFQATT, SNEGSKA (reference sequence). The CDR3 length is 14 residues. Amplifying from RNA transcripts, the study obtained TCR beta CDR3 regions. First-round RT-PCR relied on HTBI primers, and a second-round multiplex PCR came next. Each CDR3 protein is one row after TCRdb ran MiXCR on the multiplex PCR reads. The table has about 740,000 distinct CDR3 sequences, around 40% seen once; the top ten hold roughly 45%.

Sequenced input: peripheral blood. The chain is built from TRBV20-1 and TRBJ2-2, with D unresolved. This sequence was found in an adult man with Graves' ophthalmopathy. The CDR3 DNA reads as TGCAGTGCTAGGACCTACCTTAACACCGGGGAGCTGTTTTTT. Its protein is CSARTYLNTGELFF.